This TCR beta chain was recorded in a study of blood T cell repertoires in COVID-19. At the level of the study: COVID-19 samples, acute and convalescent, were from the United States, Italy and Spain.

Adults between roughly 18 and 89 years of age took part from about 24 US areas. This clone turned up a few times. Produced via immunoSEQ multiplex PCR; TCRdb's table is partial and in-frame only. The sample shows around 390,000 clones, about 83% of them seen only once. The CDR3 length is 14 residues. After removal of 5 bases from V and 3 bases from J, the junction contained 5 bases not matched to a gene. The germline gives CDR1 SEHNR, CDR2 FQNEAQ (reference sequence). This receptor was taken from a woman aged 50 to 65 who had recovered from COVID-19. The chain has TRBV7-9 and TRBJ1-2; 8 bases are shared with TRBD1. The sequenced sample consisted of PBMCs or T cells enriched from blood (not recorded which). The CDR3 bases are TGTGCCAGCAGCCCGGGACAGGACTACTATGGCTACACCTTC. This codes for CASSPGQDYYGYTF. Together with reference TRBV7-9 and TRBJ1-2, the CDR3 gives the full variable domain: DTGVSQNPRHKITKRGQNVTFRCDPISEHNRLYWYRQTLGQGPEFLTYFQNEAQLEKSRLLSDRFSAERPKGSFSTLEIQRTEQGDSAMYLCASSPGQDYYGYTFGSGTRLTVV.